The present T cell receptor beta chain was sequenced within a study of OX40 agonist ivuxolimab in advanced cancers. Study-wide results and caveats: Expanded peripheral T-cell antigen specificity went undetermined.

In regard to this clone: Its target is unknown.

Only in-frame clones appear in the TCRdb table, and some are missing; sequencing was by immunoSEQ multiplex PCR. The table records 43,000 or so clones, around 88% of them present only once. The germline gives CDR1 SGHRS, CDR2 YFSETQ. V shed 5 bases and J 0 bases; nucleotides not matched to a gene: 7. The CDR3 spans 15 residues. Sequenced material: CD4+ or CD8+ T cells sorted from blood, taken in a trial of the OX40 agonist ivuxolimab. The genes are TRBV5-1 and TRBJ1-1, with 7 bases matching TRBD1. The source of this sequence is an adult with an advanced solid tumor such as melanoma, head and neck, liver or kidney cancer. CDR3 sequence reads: CASRRQTGMNTEAFF. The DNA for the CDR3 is TGCGCCAGCAGACGCCAGACAGGGATGAACACTGAAGCTTTCTTT.